This T cell receptor (beta chain) derives from a study of blood T cell repertoires in COVID-19. The V gene lost 1 base and the J gene lost 3 bases, with 13 bases spanning the gap. Germline assignment: CDR1 LNHNV and CDR2 YYDKDF (reference sequence). CDR3 size: 16 residues. In the study's own analysis: Amplifying reference gene primers gave estimates of nucleated cell counts. Using immunoSEQ multiplex PCR, the repertoire was profiled, and TCRdb retains in-frame clones only, with some absent. V and J calls and clone size are given by that table; D and trimming were obtained from the DNA. The sample contains roughly 250,000 clones, 70% to 90% of which appear only once.

The source material was peripheral blood. The rearrangement uses TRBV15 and TRBJ1-5, with D possibly being TRBD1 (5 bases). The TCR sequence derives from a woman in her thirties or forties with acute or convalescent COVID-19. The CDR3 reads CATSRVTGRINQPQHF. CDR3 DNA: TGTGCCACCAGCAGAGTAACAGGAAGAATCAATCAGCCCCAGCATTTT. The complete variable domain, with remaining parts taken from reference TRBV15 and TRBJ1-5, reads DAMVIQNPRYQVTQFGKPVTLSCSQTLNHNVMYWYQQKSSQAPKLLFHYYDKDFNNEADTPDNFQSRRPNTSFCFLDIRSPGLGDTAMYLCATSRVTGRINQPQHFGDGTRLSIL.